The present T cell receptor beta chain was sequenced within a study of control samples from healthy donors and cancer patients. The CDR3 spans 18 residues. V was cut by 6 bases and J by 0 bases, with 21 bases left in between. CDR1 is MNHEY and CDR2 is SVGEGT in the germline V gene. Libraries were prepared by immunoSEQ multiplex PCR; TCRdb keeps only in-frame clonotypes and omits some of them. Of 120,000 or so clones in the sample, roughly 92% are singletons; the top ten hold roughly 0.54%. The chain employs TRBV6-2 or TRBV6-3 and TRBJ2-1; D might be TRBD1 or TRBD2, each matching 5 bases. Specimen: PBMCs. The clonotype originates from a man at least 80 years old with head and neck cancer. In DNA, the CDR3 is TGTGCCAGCAGCCACTCCCGGGGCGAAATGAGCTCCTACAATGAGCAGTTCTTC. The encoded protein is CASSHSRGEMSSYNEQFF.